This TCR beta chain was identified during a study of memory CD4+ T cells and cytomegalovirus serostatus. About the research overall: This sample comes from healthy Belgian adults, fewer than ten CMV seropositive, approximately 25 seronegative.

This clone showed up just once. Per the original data handling: After removing out-of-frame reads, around 2.2 million distinct TCRbeta sequences remained. TCRdb's table, derived via immunoSEQ multiplex PCR, lists solely in-frame clones and lacks some. That table is the source of V, J and clone size, and D and trimming were worked out from the DNA. The sample contains around 45,000 clones, 76% of which appear only once. Germline assignment: CDR1 SGHRS and CDR2 YFSETQ. V was cut by 3 bases and J by 3 bases, with 14 bases left in between. The CDR3 is 15 residues long. Single viable CD3+CD4+CD8-CD45RO+ cells were sorted as the memory CD4+ T cells. Positive selection with CD4 microbeads enriched total CD4+ T cells.

This TCR derives from an adult in good health and CMV-seronegative. The sample was memory CD4+ T cells from blood. The V call is TRBV5-1, the J call TRBJ2-3, with a tentative D call TRBD2 (5 bases). The CDR3 protein is CASSSTGVATDTQYF. The CDR3 region has the DNA TGCGCCAGCAGCTCAACCGGGGTGGCGACAGATACGCAGTATTTT.